Following are 27 T cell receptor beta chains from one sample sequenced in a study of T-cell memory formation after mild COVID-19. TCRdb re-called the 5' RACE reads with MiXCR, one entry per CDR3 protein. The sample yields almost 350,000 distinct CDR3 sequences, 20% to 25% seen once. Material: PBMCs or a T cell subset sorted from them (not recorded which). These receptors all stem from a man younger than 35 who had mild COVID-19 (a few samples of this study predate the infection). Cell type and time point are not known.

V gene TRBV6-2 or TRBV6-3 combines with J gene TRBJ2-7; the match to TRBD1 covers 7 bases. The CDR3 extends over 15 amino acids. J lost 4 bases, V lost 2 bases, and 8 bases had no gene match. Germline CDR1 is MNHEY and CDR2 is SVGEGT. The CDR3 reads CASSYDYPGGYEQYF. DNA for the CDR3: TGTGCCAGCAGTTACGACTACCCAGGGGGATACGAGCAGTACTTC.

This clonotype was seen repeatedly, ten times or more. The rearrangement joins TRBV28 to TRBJ2-5, with TRBD1 identical over 9 bases. CDR1 is MDHEN, CDR2 SYDVKM, per germline. This CDR3 has 17 residues. J was trimmed by 5 bases and V by 8 bases; bases with no gene match: 18. In nucleotides, the CDR3 is TGTGCCAGCCAAAGCCCGGAGGTGACAGGGGGTGGGGAGACCCAGTACTTC. Protein: CASQSPEVTGGGETQYF.

This clonotype was found a few times. J is TRBJ2-7 and V is TRBV7-3; 9 bases align to TRBD2. Germline loops: CDR1 SGHTA, CDR2 FQGTGA. The CDR3 is 13 residues long. V trimming: 5 bases; J trimming: 6 bases; junction bases outside the gene matches: 5. CDR3 nucleotide sequence: TGTGCCAGCAGCGAAGCGGGGGGCGGCGAGCAGTACTTC. Protein product: CASSEAGGGEQYF.

This clonotype showed up just a few times. This chain links TRBV4-2 with TRBJ2-3, with 12 bases that match TRBD2. V lost 3 bases to trimming and J lost 2 bases; unmatched junction nucleotides: 9. CDR3 size: 18 residues. The V gene's germline CDR1 is LGHNA and CDR2 YNFKEQ. CDR3: CASSHGRTSGIHTDTQYF. The CDR3 DNA sequence: TGTGCCAGCAGCCACGGGCGGACTAGCGGGATCCACACAGATACGCAGTATTTT.

V is TRBV7-3 and J is TRBJ2-5; 7 bases fit TRBD2. Germline V gene sequence: CDR1 SGHTA, CDR2 FQGTGA. The CDR3 length is 14 residues. The V gene end was trimmed by 5 bases and the J gene end by 4 bases; junction bases not matched to a gene: 7. DNA of the CDR3: TGTGCCAGCAGCCCGAGCGGGGCCTTAGAGACCCAGTACTTC. Translation: CASSPSGALETQYF.

V and J are TRBV7-2 and TRBJ1-2, with D possibly TRBD1 on 5 matching bases. Trimming took off 6 bases at V and 0 bases at J, with 23 bases between the two ends. Germline CDR1 SGHTA, CDR2 FQGNSA. CDR3 length equals 18 residues. The CDR3 DNA sequence: TGTGCCAGCAGGTCCCGGGGGTTCAGGATCTTAGCTAACTATGGCTACACCTTC. Its translation: CASRSRGFRILANYGYTF.

This clonotype was counted between two and nine times. The chain employs TRBV5-1 and TRBJ2-2; 9 bases line up with TRBD1. This CDR3 contains 18 residues. Germline V gene data show CDR1 as SGHRS and CDR2 as YFSETQ. After removal of 4 bases from V and 0 bases from J, the junction contained 10 bases not matched to a gene. CDR3 region: CASSRGQGGFSNTGELFF. The CDR3 DNA is TGCGCCAGCAGCCGGGGACAGGGCGGCTTCTCGAACACCGGGGAGCTGTTTTTT.

There are a few counts of this clonotype. The genes are TRBV2 and TRBJ2-2, with TRBD1 identical over 8 bases. The junction had 6 bases not matched to a gene; V was cut back by 1 base and J by 8 bases. Germline CDR1 is SNHLY and CDR2 is FYNNEI. The CDR3 loop spans 15 amino acids. CDR3 loop: CASSEVQGARGELFF. In DNA, the CDR3 is TGTGCCAGCAGTGAAGTTCAGGGGGCTAGAGGGGAGCTGTTTTTT. The whole variable domain, remainder taken from reference TRBV2 and TRBJ2-2, is EPEVTQTPSHQVTQMGQEVILRCVPISNHLYFYWYRQILGQKVEFLVSFYNNEISEKSEIFDDQFSVERPDGSNFTLKIRSTKLEDSAMYFCASSEVQGARGELFFGEGSRLTVL.

This clonotype was seen a few times. The V gene is TRBV7-6, the J gene TRBJ2-2, with 8 bases fitting TRBD1. The V gene end was trimmed by 6 bases and the J gene end by 7 bases; junction bases not matched to a gene: 7. The CDR3 runs to 14 residues. Germline V gene lookup returns CDR1 SGHVS and CDR2 FNYEAQ. CDR3 DNA: TGTGCCAGCAGATCCGGACAGGGCGTCGGGGAGCTGTTTTTT. The encoded protein is CASRSGQGVGELFF.

The genes are TRBV21-1 and TRBJ2-7; the listed D gene, TRBD1, was not tested against the DNA. TRBV21-1 is a recognized pseudogene. This CDR3 comprises 15 residues. For the CDR3, the DNA is TGTGCCAGCAGTTATACGGGACGGGGCCGTTACGAGCAGTACGTC. Encoded protein: CASSYTGRGRYEQYV.

This chain connects TRBV18 to TRBJ2-5; TRBD1 agrees at 9 bases. Germline CDR1 is KGHSH and CDR2 is LQKENI. This CDR3 has 14 residues. Germline trimming cut 3 bases from V and 5 bases from J; bases unmatched to any gene: 4. The CDR3 here is CASSPTGGEETQYF. DNA for the CDR3: TGTGCCAGCTCACCGACAGGGGGGGAGGAGACCCAGTACTTC.

The V call is TRBV7-2, the J call TRBJ1-2; a weak D match, TRBD1 (5 bases). V shed 2 bases and J shed 8 bases, with 12 bases lying between them. The germline V gene encodes CDR1 SGHTA and CDR2 FQGNSA. CDR3 size: 13 residues. Here the CDR3 reads CASSLIGQGGYTF. CDR3 nucleotides: TGTGCCAGCAGCTTAATAGGTCAGGGAGGCTACACCTTC.

The chain recombines TRBV5-1 with TRBJ1-2, with D uncertain. With 4 bases removed from V and 10 bases from J, the gap between germline ends came to 14 bases. Germline-derived CDR1 and CDR2 are SGHRS and YFSETQ. CDR3 length equals 12 residues. In DNA form, the CDR3 reads TGCGCCAGCAGCCTAGATCGCGACCTCTACACCTTC. This encodes CASSLDRDLYTF.

CDR3 bases: TGTGCCAGCAGTTACCCCCCGTCCGGAGAACAGTACTTC. This translates into CASSYPPSGEQYF. The chain employs TRBV6-6 and TRBJ2-4; D ambiguous. With 2 bases removed from V and 13 bases from J, the gap between germline ends came to 15 bases. The germline V gene has CDR1 MNHNY and CDR2 SVGAGI (reference sequence). This CDR3 spans 13 amino acids.

The rearrangement uses TRBV10-2 and TRBJ1-5; no clear D. V was cut by 0 bases and J by 7 bases, with 7 bases left in between. CDR1 and CDR2 from the germline V gene are WSHSY and SAAADI. The CDR3 contains 13 residues. CDR3 coding DNA: TGCGCCAGCAGTGAGTCGGGCGGGCAGCCCCAGCATTTT. This gives the protein CASSESGGQPQHF.

The rearrangement links TRBV18 to TRBJ1-1; no reliable D call. The CDR3 loop spans 15 amino acids. Germline CDR1 and CDR2: KGHSH and LQKENI. Deletions cut 3 bases from V and 0 bases from J, with 11 bases between. CDR3 sequence reads: CASSPDTEMNTEAFF. CDR3 in DNA: TGTGCCAGCTCACCTGACACAGAAATGAACACTGAAGCTTTCTTT.

This chain links TRBV5-1 with TRBJ2-1; TRBD1 aligns across 10 bases. CDR1 and CDR2 (germline): SGHRS, YFSETQ. J lost 6 bases, V lost 1 base, and 7 bases had no gene match. This CDR3 is 16 amino acids long. DNA of the CDR3: TGCGCCAGCAGCTTGTGGGGACAGGGGATCAGCAATGAGCAGTTCTTC. This gives the protein CASSLWGQGISNEQFF.

This clonotype was seen only a few times. The chain is built from TRBV5-6 and TRBJ2-7, with D perhaps matching TRBD1 or TRBD2 (5 bases each). CDR3 length: 13 residues. With 4 bases removed from V and 7 bases from J, the gap between germline ends came to 15 bases. Per germline, CDR1 SGHDT and CDR2 YYEEEE. This chain's CDR3 is CASSTGPSEEQYV. In DNA, the CDR3 is TGTGCCAGCAGCACGGGACCTTCAGAAGAGCAGTACGTC.

This clonotype was detected only a few times. V gene TRBV7-9 combines with J gene TRBJ1-5; the D gene is possibly TRBD1 (6 bases). Germline V gene data show CDR1 as SEHNR and CDR2 as FQNEAQ (reference sequence). This CDR3 region has 16 residues. The V gene lost 1 base and the J gene lost 1 base, with 11 bases spanning the gap. The CDR3 DNA follows: TGTGCCAGCAGCTTAGTGTCCAGGGGCAGCAATCAGCCCCAGCATTTT. Amino acids: CASSLVSRGSNQPQHF. The full variable domain, rest sourced from reference TRBV7-9 and TRBJ1-5, is DTGVSQNPRHKITKRGQNVTFRCDPISEHNRLYWYRQTLGQGPEFLTYFQNEAQLEKSRLLSDRFSAERPKGSFSTLEIQRTEQGDSAMYLCASSLVSRGSNQPQHFGDGTRLSIL.

This chain links TRBV10-3 with TRBJ1-1; D is ambiguous. The germline V gene has CDR1 ENHRY and CDR2 SYGVKD. The CDR3 length is 12 residues. The V gene lost 0 bases and the J gene lost 4 bases, with 3 bases spanning the gap. The CDR3 DNA sequence: TGTGCCATCAGTGAGTCCAGCACTGAAGCTTTCTTT. Its translation is CAISESSTEAFF.

The chain is built from TRBV6-1 and TRBJ2-1; D gene unclear. V gave up 6 bases and J gave up 5 bases, with 11 bases separating them. Germline values: CDR1 MNHNS, CDR2 SASEGT. The CDR3 consists of 13 residues. CDR3 residues: CASRRHFNNEQFF. CDR3 nucleotides: TGTGCCAGCAGGAGACACTTTAACAATGAGCAGTTCTTC.

This clonotype appeared a few times. The genes are TRBV6-1 and TRBJ2-3; D perhaps matches TRBD2 (5 bases). The V end was cut by 0 bases, the J end by 5 bases, with 15 bases between. CDR1 is MNHNS and CDR2 is SASEGT in the germline V gene. The CDR3 has 16 amino acids. DNA of the CDR3: TGTGCCAGCAGTGAAGCCCTCCGGCCCCGGGGAGATACGCAGTATTTT. This gives the protein CASSEALRPRGDTQYF.

This clonotype was seen more than once but under ten times. This chain links TRBV27 with TRBJ2-7; D is ambiguous. Germline V gene sequence: CDR1 MNHEY, CDR2 SMNVEV (reference sequence). This CDR3 is built from 13 residues. V was shortened by 0 bases and J by 4 bases, with 7 bases between the two germline ends. In DNA form, the CDR3 reads TGTGCCAGCAGTTTATCCGCTGAATACGAGCAGTACTTC. Translating it yields CASSLSAEYEQYF.

This clonotype showed up many times. J is TRBJ1-6 and V is TRBV5-1; the match to TRBD1 covers 7 bases. The CDR3 length is 14 residues. Trimming cost V 0 bases and J 10 bases; bases outside gene matches: 4. Germline V gives CDR1 SGHRS, CDR2 YFSETQ. The CDR3 protein is CASSLAGQRSPLHF. In nucleotides, the CDR3 is TGCGCCAGCAGCTTGGCGGGACAGCGCTCACCCCTCCACTTT. Complete variable domain (other parts from reference TRBV5-1 and TRBJ1-6): KAGVTQTPRYLIKTRGQQVTLSCSPISGHRSVSWYQQTPGQGLQFLFEYFSETQRNKGNFPGRFSGRQFSNSRSEMNVSTLELGDSALYLCASSLAGQRSPLHFGNGTRLTVT.

The chain has TRBV3-1 and TRBJ2-5, with D maybe TRBD2 (5 bases). The germline V gene has CDR1 LGHDT and CDR2 YNNKEL (reference sequence). The CDR3 extends over 15 amino acids. V was pared by 4 bases and J by 2 bases, with 14 bases between. The CDR3 spells CASSRGWSGQETQYF. CDR3 DNA sequence: TGTGCCAGCAGCCGTGGTTGGTCGGGACAAGAGACCCAGTACTTC.

The chain couples TRBV15 to TRBJ1-1, with D perhaps TRBD1 (6 bases). Trimming stripped 1 base from V and 10 bases from J, with 10 bases between. The CDR3 totals 12 residues. The germline V gene encodes CDR1 LNHNV and CDR2 YYDKDF (reference sequence). The CDR3 coding sequence is TGTGCCACCAGCAGAGTCGGGGGGCCAGCTTTCTTT. This sequence encodes CATSRVGGPAFF.

V gene TRBV5-1 combines with J gene TRBJ1-2; 7 bases map to TRBD1. Germline V gene lookup returns CDR1 SGHRS and CDR2 YFSETQ. V shed 4 bases, J shed 2 bases, and the junction held 5 bases outside the gene matches. The CDR3 extends over 14 amino acids. CDR3 in amino acids: CASSGPGQNYGYTF. The CDR3, as DNA: TGCGCCAGCAGCGGGCCGGGACAGAACTATGGCTACACCTTC. Supplemented by reference TRBV5-1 and TRBJ1-2, the full variable domain reads KAGVTQTPRYLIKTRGQQVTLSCSPISGHRSVSWYQQTPGQGLQFLFEYFSETQRNKGNFPGRFSGRQFSNSRSEMNVSTLELGDSALYLCASSGPGQNYGYTFGSGTRLTVV.